The 27 T cell receptor beta chains given below trace back to one sample, sequenced in a study of blood T cells in healthy people across ages. Primed by a sample-barcoded 5' primer and a J-beta primer mix, a second PCR proceeded for about 6 to 12 cycles. TCRdb itself ran the 5' RACE reads through MiXCR, one entry per CDR3 protein. The data contain hundreds of thousands of distinct CDR3 sequences, approximately 49% of them singletons. Sequencing was carried out using blood. These receptors came from a woman aged 55-75 years in good health.

This clonotype showed up just a few times. This sequence joins TRBV29-1 and TRBJ2-1; 12 bases align to TRBD2. Trimming at V came to 4 bases and at J to 10 bases, leaving 5 bases not matched to a gene. The CDR3 spans 13 residues. Germline lookup yields CDR1 SQVTM and CDR2 ANQGSEA. DNA of the CDR3: TGCAGCGTTGTAGGGACTAGCGGGCAAGAGCAGTTCTTC. Residues: CSVVGTSGQEQFF.

This clonotype was detected a few times. The chain combines TRBV20-1 with TRBJ2-7, with TRBD2 matching over 9 bases. The V gene's germline CDR1 is DFQATT and CDR2 SNEGSKA (reference sequence). CDR3 length equals 14 residues. Trimming removed 1 base from V and 3 bases from J; junction bases left unmatched: 4. The CDR3 coding sequence is TGCAGTGCTAGAGGCCCTAGCGGGGACTACGAGCAGTACTTC. This codes for CSARGPSGDYEQYF.

Concerning this clonotype: The junction differs from germline at one of its ends, possibly a read error. This chain joins TRBV24-1 and TRBJ2-5; 12 bases are a match to TRBD1. This CDR3 comprises 15 residues. Germline lookup yields CDR1 KGHDR and CDR2 SFDVKD. The CDR3 spells CATAAGTGGGKTRYF. CDR3 DNA sequence: TGTGCCACCGCAGCCGGGACAGGGGGCGGGAAGACCCGGTACTTC.

This clonotype showed up just a few times. The rearrangement uses TRBV5-1 and TRBJ2-4; 15 positions agree with TRBD2. The J call is doubtful: the DNA matches TRBJ2-7 better. Germline lookup yields CDR1 SGHRS and CDR2 YFSETQ. The CDR3 has 16 amino acids. The CDR3 DNA sequence: TGCGCCAGCAGCCTGGGGACTAGCGGGAGGTATTACGAGCAGTACTTC. Amino acid sequence: CASSLGTSGRYYEQYF.

The chain uses TRBV3-1 and TRBJ2-5; 11 nucleotides match TRBD2. V gave up 4 bases and J gave up 7 bases; unmatched junction bases: 20. This CDR3 has 19 residues. Germline CDR1 reads LGHDT; CDR2 reads YNNKEL (reference sequence). The CDR3 loop reads CASSPSLITSGGPGGTQYF. The CDR3 bases are TGTGCCAGCAGCCCTTCGCTAATAACTAGCGGGGGACCTGGTGGGACCCAGTACTTC.

The V and J genes are TRBV28 and TRBJ1-4; 7 bases map to TRBD1. Trimming at V came to 5 bases and at J to 10 bases, leaving 13 bases not matched to a gene. Germline-derived CDR1 and CDR2 are MDHEN and SYDVKM. The CDR3 sequence is 15 residues long. CDR3 residues: CASSPNRGGRGKLFF. Here the CDR3 DNA reads TGTGCCAGCAGTCCTAACAGGGGAGGACGTGGAAAACTGTTTTTT.

The J gene is TRBJ1-1, the V gene TRBV20-1; D is undetermined. The CDR3 has 12 residues. Per the germline V gene, CDR1 is DFQATT and CDR2 is SNEGSKA (reference sequence). The V end lost 4 bases, the J end lost 10 bases, and 16 bases lay between the germline ends. The CDR3 bases are TGCAGTGCTACGGCCCCGGTTAGTGTAGCTTTCTTT. Its protein is CSATAPVSVAFF.

On this clonotype itself: One end of the junction is discordant with germline, which a read error may explain. The chain carries TRBV15 and TRBJ2-7, with 7 bases aligning to TRBD2. The germline V gene has CDR1 LNHNV and CDR2 YYDKDF (reference sequence). This CDR3 has 14 residues. The CDR3 loop reads CATRKSSGSFEQYF. The CDR3 DNA sequence: TGTGCCACCAGGAAGTCTAGCGGTTCCTTCGAGCAGTACTTC.

This chain joins TRBV10-3 and TRBJ2-1; possible D gene TRBD1, 6 bases. Germline V lookup: CDR1 ENHRY, CDR2 SYGVKD. The V end was cut by 2 bases, the J end by 1 base, with 9 bases between. The CDR3 length is 15 residues. CDR3 residues: CAISERGGSYNEQFF. As DNA, the CDR3 is TGTGCCATCAGTGAGCGAGGGGGTTCCTACAATGAGCAGTTCTTC.

This clonotype appeared a few times. J is TRBJ1-1 and V is TRBV29-1; a weak D match, TRBD1 (5 bases). The CDR3 runs to 15 residues. Trimming cost V 3 bases and J 0 bases, with 14 bases left between them. Germline V lookup: CDR1 SQVTM, CDR2 ANQGSEA. This CDR3 is CSVDGGKGVNTEAFF. The CDR3 DNA follows: TGCAGCGTTGATGGGGGGAAGGGCGTGAACACTGAAGCTTTCTTT.

The rearrangement uses TRBV6-5 and TRBJ1-2, with TRBD1 identical over 7 bases. Germline CDR1 and CDR2: MNHEY and SVGAGI. The trim removed 8 bases at V and 2 bases at J, leaving 5 bases unmatched. The CDR3 length is 13 residues. Here the CDR3 DNA reads TGTGCCAGCCGGGGACAGACCAACTATGGCTACACCTTC. It translates to CASRGQTNYGYTF.

This clonotype was counted a single time. V and J are TRBV20-1 and TRBJ2-3; 8 bases match TRBD2. CDR3 length: 14 amino acids. V gave up 3 bases and J gave up 1 base; unmatched junction bases: 3. Germline V gives CDR1 DFQATT, CDR2 SNEGSKA (reference sequence). Here the CDR3 reads CSARPTSGTDTQYF. CDR3 DNA sequence: TGCAGTGCTAGGCCGACTAGCGGCACAGATACGCAGTATTTT.

The V call is TRBV30, the J call TRBJ2-7; D is perhaps TRBD2 (5 bases). This CDR3 has 15 amino acids. Germline values: CDR1 GTSNPN, CDR2 SVGIG (reference sequence). Trimming cost V 5 bases and J 0 bases, with 17 bases left between them. The CDR3 sequence: CAWGGGGAISYEQYF. DNA of the CDR3: TGTGCCTGGGGTGGAGGCGGTGCAATCTCCTACGAGCAGTACTTC. Full variable domain (rest looked up from reference TRBV30 and TRBJ2-7): SQTIHQWPATLVQPVGSPLSLECTVEGTSNPNLYWYRQAAGRGLQLLFYSVGIGQISSEVPQNLSASRPQDRQFILSSKKLLLSDSGFYLCAWGGGGAISYEQYFGPGTRLTVT.

The rearrangement uses TRBV3-1 and TRBJ2-7, with a possible D match to TRBD2 (6 bases). Deletions cut 4 bases from V and 5 bases from J, with 12 bases between. From germline, CDR1 is LGHDT and CDR2 YNNKEL (reference sequence). This CDR3 comprises 13 residues. DNA for the CDR3: TGTGCCAGCAGCCCACCGGGACTTGACGAGCAGTACTTC. It specifies CASSPPGLDEQYF.

The CDR3: CSASDTLAGVEETQYF. CDR3 sequence (DNA): TGCAGTGCCAGCGACACTCTAGCGGGAGTTGAAGAGACCCAGTACTTC. V is TRBV20-1 and J is TRBJ2-5; 10 positions match TRBD2. V lost 6 bases and J lost 3; bases outside the gene matches: 13. CDR1 and CDR2 (germline): DFQATT, SNEGSKA (reference sequence). The CDR3 sequence is 16 residues long.

This clonotype has only a few counts. The V call is TRBV6-2 or TRBV6-3, the J call TRBJ2-7; 9 bases align to TRBD1. The germline V gene encodes CDR1 MNHEY and CDR2 SVGEGT. The CDR3 covers 18 residues. Trimming at V came to 0 bases and at J to 1 base, leaving 10 bases not matched to a gene. The CDR3 nucleotides are TGTGCCAGCAGTTACTCCCTGGAAGGGACAGGGAGATCCTACGAGCAGTACTTC. This gives the protein CASSYSLEGTGRSYEQYF.

This clonotype was seen more than once but under ten times. The CDR3 spells CASSQVGGGDGYTF. CDR3 nucleotides: TGCGCCAGCAGCCAAGTCGGCGGGGGAGATGGCTACACCTTC. The chain is built from TRBV4-3 and TRBJ1-2, with D possibly TRBD1 on 5 matching bases. The CDR3 runs to 14 residues. V gave up 1 base and J gave up 6 bases, with 12 bases separating them. Germline CDR1 reads LGHNA; CDR2 reads YSLEER.

This clonotype was recorded many times. V usage is TRBV28 and J usage is TRBJ2-3; 11 bases match TRBD2. The CDR3 length is 17 residues. The V segment lost 4 bases and the J segment 7 bases; nucleotides outside the gene matches: 13. In germline, CDR1 is MDHEN, CDR2 SYDVKM. CDR3 region: CASSYGGLAARVNTQYF. CDR3 sequence (DNA): TGTGCCAGCAGTTACGGGGGACTAGCGGCCAGAGTGAATACGCAGTATTTT. The whole variable domain, remainder taken from reference TRBV28 and TRBJ2-3, is DVKVTQSSRYLVKRTGEKVFLECVQDMDHENMFWYRQDPGLGLRLIYFSYDVKMKEKGDIPEGYSVSREKKERFSLILESASTNQTSMYLCASSYGGLAARVNTQYFGPGTRLTVL.

This clonotype came up once. The rearrangement joins TRBV9 to TRBJ2-1; 9 bases map to TRBD2. Germline CDR1 and CDR2: SGDLS and YYNGEE. The V gene end was trimmed by 3 bases and the J gene end by 4 bases; junction bases not matched to a gene: 2. The CDR3 sequence is 14 residues long. The DNA for the CDR3 is TGTGCCAGCAGCGGGACTAGCGATTACAATGAGCAGTTCTTC. It is translated as CASSGTSDYNEQFF.

The rearrangement uses TRBV6-2 or TRBV6-3 and TRBJ2-5; 12 bases are a match to TRBD2. J lost 4 bases, V lost 6 bases, and 6 bases had no gene match. Per germline, CDR1 MNHEY and CDR2 SVGEGT. This CDR3 spans 15 amino acids. The CDR3 reads CASSRLAGARETQYF. The DNA of the CDR3 is TGTGCCAGCAGCCGACTAGCGGGAGCACGAGAGACCCAGTACTTC.

This clonotype has just a few counts. The chain recombines TRBV5-1 with TRBJ1-1, with D unclear. CDR3 length: 15 amino acids. The germline gives CDR1 SGHRS, CDR2 YFSETQ. Between the trimmed V and J ends, which lost 0 bases and 0 bases, there was a span of 9 bases. The CDR3, as DNA: TGCGCCAGCAGCTTGGTTAGCTCCATGAACACTGAAGCTTTCTTT. Translation: CASSLVSSMNTEAFF.

This chain connects TRBV7-2 to TRBJ2-7, with D maybe TRBD1 (6 bases). The CDR3 runs 15 residues. Germline values: CDR1 SGHTA, CDR2 FQGNSA. The ends were cut back, 5 bases at V and 4 bases at J, with 18 bases in the middle. CDR3 protein: CASSITGTNSYEQYF. CDR3 nucleotides: TGTGCCAGCAGCATAACCGGGACAAATTCTTACGAGCAGTACTTC.

This clonotype was observed a handful of times. The rearrangement uses TRBV12-3 or TRBV12-4 and TRBJ2-7, with 7 bases matching TRBD1. This CDR3 is 15 amino acids long. After removal of 6 bases from V and 0 bases from J, the junction contained 8 bases not matched to a gene. Here the CDR3 DNA reads TGTGCCAGCAGACGGGACAGCGCTAACTCCTACGAGCAGTACTTC. It translates to CASRRDSANSYEQYF.

This rearrangement joins TRBV29-1 to TRBJ2-1, with D perhaps matching TRBD2 (6 bases). Trimming left V 2 bases short and J 5 bases short, with 13 bases between. Germline V gene data show CDR1 as SQVTM and CDR2 as ANQGSEA. The CDR3 consists of 14 residues. This chain's CDR3 is CSVESGTAHNEQFF. The CDR3 bases are TGCAGCGTTGAATCCGGGACTGCCCACAATGAGCAGTTCTTC.

The rearrangement joins TRBV6-2 or TRBV6-3 to TRBJ2-5; TRBD2 aligns across 7 bases. Matching the DNA end better, TRBJ2-7 makes the J call doubtful. The CDR3 length is 13 residues. Germline values: CDR1 MNHEY, CDR2 SVGEGT. The CDR3 nucleotides read TGTGCCAGCAGTACCTGGACTAGTCACGAGCAGTACTTC. This encodes CASSTWTSHEQYF.

In this sample, this clonotype turned up a few times. This chain connects TRBV10-3 to TRBJ2-3; D is unclear. Per germline, CDR1 ENHRY and CDR2 SYGVKD. Trimming took 3 bases from V and 6 from J, leaving 4 bases between them. The CDR3 contains 11 residues. The CDR3 nucleotides are TGTGCCATCAGTGAATATGATACGCAGTATTTT. Protein: CAISEYDTQYF.

This clonotype was seen more than once but under ten times. The chain links TRBV29-1 to TRBJ2-7; D might be TRBD1 (5 bases). The last part of the DNA fits TRBJ2-5 better; the J call may be wrong. The CDR3 is 13 amino acids. Per the germline V gene, CDR1 is SQVTM and CDR2 is ANQGSEA. The CDR3 coding sequence is TGCAGCGTTACCCGGACATTAGGAGAGACCCAGTACTTC. It translates to CSVTRTLGETQYF.